These 5 T cell receptor beta chains were sequenced from one sample in a study of blood T cell repertoires in COVID-19. The repertoire was sequenced with immunoSEQ multiplex PCR; TCRdb's copy has only in-frame clones and lacks some. This sample has approximately 250,000 clones, with approximately 89% found just once. The sample consisted of peripheral blood. These receptors were taken from a man in his forties with active or convalescent COVID-19.

This sequence joins TRBV5-4 and TRBJ1-1; TRBD1 is a possible D gene (6 bases). The CDR3 has 14 amino acids. Germline assignment: CDR1 SGHNT and CDR2 YYREEE (reference sequence). Deletions cut 1 base from V and 3 bases from J, with 10 bases between. In nucleotides, the CDR3 is TGTGCCAGCAGCTTGACAGGGCTCCACACTGAAGCTTTCTTT. It translates to CASSLTGLHTEAFF.

V usage is TRBV4-1 and J usage is TRBJ1-1; tentative D call: TRBD1 (5 bases). The V and J ends lost 3 bases and 1 base respectively, with 6 bases between them. CDR3 length equals 13 residues. Germline lookup yields CDR1 MGHRA and CDR2 YSYEKL. The CDR3 DNA reads as TGCGCCAGCAGCCAGACAGCGAACACTGAAGCTTTCTTT. Its protein product is CASSQTANTEAFF.

This chain links TRBV7-2 with TRBJ1-6; D is unclear. Trimming stripped 8 bases from V and 9 bases from J, with 14 bases between. The germline V gene has CDR1 SGHTA and CDR2 FQGNSA. This CDR3 spans 13 amino acids. The chain's CDR3 is CASHGGRVSPLHF. CDR3 coding DNA: TGTGCCAGCCATGGAGGGCGCGTTTCACCCCTCCACTTT.

There are a few counts of this clone. The chain couples TRBV7-8 to TRBJ2-5, with D tentatively TRBD2 (5 bases). The CDR3 is 14 amino acids. Germline CDR1 SGHVS, CDR2 FQNEAQ. V lost 5 bases, J lost 4 bases, and 14 bases lay in between. The DNA of the CDR3 is TGTGCCAGCAGCCTAGGGAGTCTCCGAGAGACCCAGTACTTC. Its protein is CASSLGSLRETQYF.

This chain connects TRBV27 to TRBJ2-7; 7 bases map to TRBD2. After removal of 0 bases from V and 2 bases from J, the junction contained 10 bases not matched to a gene. In germline, CDR1 is MNHEY, CDR2 SMNVEV (reference sequence). The CDR3 consists of 17 residues. As DNA, the CDR3 is TGTGCCAGCAGTTTATCGGGGGGGGGACGGGGGACCTACGAGCAGTACTTC. It translates to CASSLSGGGRGTYEQYF.